One and the same sample provided the 2 T cell receptor beta chains below, sequenced in a study of Graves' ophthalmopathy and Graves' hyperthyroidism. The sequenced template was RNA, covering the TCR beta CDR3 region. A first-round RT-PCR used HTBI primers, followed by a second-round multiplex PCR. A single record per CDR3 protein comes from TCRdb applying MiXCR to the multiplex PCR reads. The table shows about 740,000 distinct CDR3 sequences, with around 40% occurring only once. Sequencing used peripheral blood. The receptor set was obtained from an adult man with Graves' ophthalmopathy.

This clonotype has a handful of counts. This chain links TRBV2 with TRBJ2-3; D perhaps matches TRBD2 (6 bases). The germline V gene has CDR1 SNHLY and CDR2 FYNNEI. The V end lost 4 bases, the J end lost 4 bases, and 12 bases lay between the germline ends. This CDR3 is 14 amino acids long. In DNA form, the CDR3 reads TGTGCCAGCAGTGGTGACGGGGGACCAGATACGCAGTATTTT. As protein: CASSGDGGPDTQYF.

The chain has TRBV29-1 and TRBJ2-7; D could derive from TRBD1 or TRBD2 (5 bases each). The CDR3 has 14 residues. The ends were cut back, 3 bases at V and 0 bases at J, with 12 bases in the middle. Germline CDR1 is SQVTM and CDR2 is ANQGSEA. The CDR3 nucleotides are TGCAGCGTTGAGTTCCCAGGGAGCTCCTACGAGCAGTACTTC. This sequence encodes CSVEFPGSSYEQYF.